One sample yielded the 24 T cell receptor beta chains listed below, sequenced in a study of shared clonotypes between healthy human individuals. Sequencing was performed with immunoSEQ multiplex PCR; in TCRdb, only in-frame clones are kept and a portion is missing. The sample lists hundreds of thousands of clones; roughly 73% were seen once. The source material was memory CD4+ T cells sorted from blood. Subset: CD45RA-negative fraction. Receptors were obtained from a woman aged 30 to 39 in good health.

This clone was seen many times. The chain links TRBV27 to TRBJ2-3; a weak D match, TRBD1 (5 bases). From germline, CDR1 is MNHEY and CDR2 SMNVEV (reference sequence). The CDR3 length is 14 residues. V was shortened by 4 bases and J by 5 bases, with 13 bases between the two germline ends. CDR3 DNA sequence: TGTGCCAGCAGTTCCAGGGTGGTCGGAGATACGCAGTATTTT. It translates to CASSSRVVGDTQYF.

The sample holds one count of this clone. CDR3 sequence: CASSQIADTGELFF. The CDR3, as DNA: TGTGCCAGTAGTCAAATCGCGGACACCGGGGAGCTGTTTTTT. J is TRBJ2-2 and V is TRBV19; no clear D. The V end lost 5 bases, the J end lost 3 bases, and 10 bases lay between the germline ends. The CDR3 contains 14 residues. The germline gives CDR1 LNHDA, CDR2 SQIVND (reference sequence).

The chain joins TRBV10-1 to TRBJ2-1; TRBD2 agrees at 8 bases. CDR3 size: 14 residues. CDR1 is WNHNN, CDR2 SYGVQD, per germline (reference sequence). V gave up 9 bases and J gave up 6 bases; unmatched junction bases: 10. The DNA for the CDR3 is TGCGCCAGTAGTAGCGGGACTGCGTTCAATGAGCAGTTCTTC. Translation gives CASSSGTAFNEQFF.

The chain uses TRBV19 and TRBJ1-2; D might be TRBD1 (5 bases). The CDR3 has 15 residues. Germline assignment: CDR1 LNHDA and CDR2 SQIVND (reference sequence). V was trimmed by 3 bases and J by 0 bases, leaving 11 bases between them. The CDR3 nucleotides are TGTGCCAGTAGTATGGGAGGGGACCCTAACTATGGCTACACCTTC. Its protein product is CASSMGGDPNYGYTF.

The chain carries TRBV7-2 and TRBJ1-3; TRBD1 is a possible D gene (5 bases). V was shortened by 3 bases and J by 3 bases, with 15 bases between the two germline ends. Looked up from germline, CDR1 is SGHTA and CDR2 is FQGNSA. The CDR3 extends over 16 amino acids. The CDR3 DNA reads TGTGCCAGCAGCTTGCTTGGGGGGTTTAATGGAAACACCATATATTTT. This translates into CASSLLGGFNGNTIYF.

The rearrangement joins TRBV19 to TRBJ2-7; 10 nucleotides match TRBD2. The CDR3 is 15 amino acids. Trimming removed 6 bases from V and 7 bases from J; junction bases left unmatched: 12. Germline lookup yields CDR1 LNHDA and CDR2 SQIVND (reference sequence). CDR3 in amino acids: CASRKAGGPVGEQYF. CDR3 DNA: TGTGCCAGTAGAAAAGCGGGGGGGCCGGTAGGGGAGCAGTACTTC.

This clone was observed once. This chain uses TRBV29-1 with TRBJ2-5; D may be TRBD1 or TRBD2 (7 bases each). This CDR3 comprises 14 residues. Germline V lookup: CDR1 SQVTM, CDR2 ANQGSEA. The V end lost 3 bases, the J end lost 4 bases, and 15 bases lay between the germline ends. This CDR3 reads CSVDLGRGGETQYF. In nucleotides, the CDR3 is TGCAGCGTTGATCTGGGCAGGGGGGGAGAGACCCAGTACTTC.

V and J are TRBV30 and TRBJ2-1, with 7 bases fitting TRBD1. The V and J ends lost 4 bases and 7 bases, in that order; junction bases with no gene match: 10. The CDR3 length is 14 residues. CDR1 is GTSNPN and CDR2 is SVGIG in the germline V gene (reference sequence). As DNA, the CDR3 is TGTGCCTGGAACTATCGACAGGGAAGAAATGAGCAGTTCTTC. Translated, it gives CAWNYRQGRNEQFF.

The gene calls are TRBV27 and TRBJ2-7, with D unclear. The germline gives CDR1 MNHEY, CDR2 SMNVEV (reference sequence). Trimming pared 0 bases from V and 0 bases from J, leaving 12 bases between. The CDR3 is 16 amino acids. In DNA, the CDR3 is TGTGCCAGCAGTTTATCCGGTGTGGGCAGCTCCTACGAGCAGTACTTC. Translated, it gives CASSLSGVGSSYEQYF.

The chain has TRBV28 and TRBJ2-5, with a possible D match to TRBD2 (5 bases). Germline V CDR1 and CDR2: MDHEN, SYDVKM. The V gene lost 7 bases and the J gene lost 5 bases, with 11 bases spanning the gap. This CDR3 is 12 amino acids long. In nucleotides, the CDR3 is TGTGCCAGCACCTCAAGGAGGGAGACCCAGTACTTC. It yields the protein CASTSRRETQYF. Together with reference TRBV28 and TRBJ2-5, the CDR3 gives the full variable domain: DVKVTQSSRYLVKRTGEKVFLECVQDMDHENMFWYRQDPGLGLRLIYFSYDVKMKEKGDIPEGYSVSREKKERFSLILESASTNQTSMYLCASTSRRETQYFGPGTRLLVL.

The chain recombines TRBV19 with TRBJ1-2, with no clear D. This CDR3 contains 11 residues. Per the germline V gene, CDR1 is LNHDA and CDR2 is SQIVND (reference sequence). Trimming cost V 10 bases and J 5 bases, with 11 bases left between them. This CDR3 reads CAIRARYGYTF. CDR3 DNA: TGTGCCATAAGGGCTAGGTATGGCTACACCTTC.

This clone occurred a few times. The gene calls are TRBV6-5 and TRBJ2-1; D could derive from TRBD1 or TRBD2 (5 bases each). In germline, CDR1 is MNHEY, CDR2 SVGAGI. The CDR3 is 15 amino acids. The germline V and J ends were trimmed by 6 bases and 4 bases, with 16 bases remaining between them. CDR3: CASRPPGTAYNEQFF. DNA of the CDR3: TGTGCCAGCAGGCCCCCCGGGACGGCATACAATGAGCAGTTCTTC.

This chain joins TRBV6-6 and TRBJ1-5; D possibly corresponds to TRBD1 (5 bases). The CDR3 is 15 residues long. CDR1 MNHNY and CDR2 SVGAGI come from the germline V gene (reference sequence). CDR3 amino acids: CAAHGAGLSNQPQHF. CDR3 DNA sequence: TGTGCAGCCCACGGGGCGGGTCTTAGCAATCAGCCCCAGCATTTT.

The rearrangement uses TRBV7-9 and TRBJ2-3; the match to TRBD2 covers 16 bases. V dropped 5 bases and J dropped 10; count of bases not matched to a gene: 6. CDR1 is SEHNR, CDR2 FQNEAQ, per germline (reference sequence). This CDR3 has 15 amino acids. The CDR3 loop is CASSPGLAGGPAQYF. In nucleotides, the CDR3 is TGTGCCAGCAGCCCGGGACTAGCGGGAGGGCCGGCGCAGTATTTT.

The chain is built from TRBV10-3 and TRBJ2-3, with a weak D call TRBD1 (6 bases). The germline V gene encodes CDR1 ENHRY and CDR2 SYGVKD. The CDR3 has 13 amino acids. V lost 10 bases to trimming and J lost 4 bases, with 15 bases between them. CDR3 DNA: TGTGCCACCAGAGCAGGGGTGGCAGATACGCAGTATTTT. Translating it yields CATRAGVADTQYF.

The chain recombines TRBV5-4 with TRBJ2-7; weak D call: TRBD2 (5 bases). The CDR3 is made up of 14 amino acids. CDR1 and CDR2 (germline): SGHNT, YYREEE (reference sequence). V gave up 0 bases and J gave up 1 base, with 8 bases separating them. DNA for the CDR3: TGTGCCAGCAGCTTGGTGGGAGCATCCTACGAGCAGTACTTC. The encoded protein is CASSLVGASYEQYF. The complete variable domain, with remaining parts taken from reference TRBV5-4 and TRBJ2-7, reads ETGVTQSPTHLIKTRGQQVTLRCSSQSGHNTVSWYQQALGQGPQFIFQYYREEENGRGNFPPRFSGLQFPNYSSELNVNALELDDSALYLCASSLVGASYEQYFGPGTRLTVT.

The CDR3 reads CASSPPGSLYEQYF. For the CDR3, the DNA is TGTGCCAGCAGTCCCCCGGGCTCCCTCTACGAGCAGTACTTC. The gene calls are TRBV28 and TRBJ2-7; no clear D gene. Per germline, CDR1 MDHEN and CDR2 SYDVKM. V gave up 5 bases and J gave up 3 bases, with 14 bases separating them. The CDR3 runs to 14 residues.

The V call is TRBV5-4, the J call TRBJ2-2; 8 bases map to TRBD2. CDR1 SGHNT and CDR2 YYREEE come from the germline V gene (reference sequence). This CDR3 contains 17 residues. Trimming cost V 2 bases and J 0 bases; bases outside gene matches: 6. The CDR3 DNA reads TGTGCCAGCAGCTTAGCAACTAGCGGAGCGAACACCGGGGAGCTGTTTTTT. It specifies CASSLATSGANTGELFF.

The chain uses TRBV7-6 and TRBJ1-3; D unresolved. Trimming took off 4 bases at V and 2 bases at J, with 12 bases between the two ends. CDR3 length: 15 amino acids. Germline V gene sequence: CDR1 SGHVS, CDR2 FNYEAQ. The chain's CDR3 is CASSYGPGPGNTIYF. The CDR3 DNA reads TGTGCCAGCAGCTACGGGCCCGGCCCTGGAAACACCATATATTTT. Supplemented by reference TRBV7-6 and TRBJ1-3, the full variable domain reads GAGVSQSPRYKVTKRGQDVALRCDPISGHVSLYWYRQALGQGPEFLTYFNYEAQQDKSGLPNDRFSAERPEGSISTLTIQRTEQRDSAMYRCASSYGPGPGNTIYFGEGSWLTVV.

This clone was recorded many times. The chain joins TRBV27 to TRBJ2-5; D is unclear. The CDR3 spans 15 residues. V was shortened by 4 bases and J by 2 bases, with 14 bases between the two germline ends. The germline gives CDR1 MNHEY, CDR2 SMNVEV (reference sequence). CDR3 residues: CASSSLTSGQETQYF. DNA for the CDR3: TGTGCCAGCAGTTCGCTAACCTCCGGACAAGAGACCCAGTACTTC.

V usage is TRBV5-1 and J usage is TRBJ2-3, with TRBD2 matching 12 bases. Germline V CDR1 and CDR2: SGHRS, YFSETQ. This CDR3 has 18 amino acids. J gave up 3 bases and V 0 bases, and 8 bases lay outside the gene matches. DNA of the CDR3: TGCGCCAGCAGCTTGGGCAGACTAGCGGGAGTAGGTACAGATACGCAGTATTTT. This encodes CASSLGRLAGVGTDTQYF.

This clone was found a few times. This chain links TRBV11-2 with TRBJ2-2; 7 bases are a match to TRBD2. V gave up 3 bases and J gave up 7 bases; unmatched junction bases: 8. Germline CDR1 reads SGHAT; CDR2 reads FQNNGV. The CDR3 spans 15 residues. In DNA, the CDR3 is TGTGCCAGCAGCTTTGGGGCGGGAGCGGTCGGGGAGCTGTTTTTT. Encoded protein: CASSFGAGAVGELFF.

The chain employs TRBV5-6 and TRBJ2-1, with TRBD2 matching 8 bases. Germline CDR1 is SGHDT and CDR2 is YYEEEE. V dropped 4 bases and J dropped 0; count of bases not matched to a gene: 3. The CDR3 loop spans 15 amino acids. The CDR3: CASSRAGVSYNEQFF. CDR3 DNA: TGTGCCAGCAGCCGAGCGGGAGTCTCCTACAATGAGCAGTTCTTC.

The chain recombines TRBV30 with TRBJ2-2; the D gene is possibly TRBD2 (6 bases). CDR1 is GTSNPN, CDR2 SVGIG, per germline (reference sequence). The CDR3 runs 14 residues. V was cut by 3 bases and J by 3 bases, with 11 bases left in between. The CDR3 is CAWREGVYTGELFF. DNA of the CDR3: TGTGCCTGGAGGGAGGGAGTGTACACCGGGGAGCTGTTTTTT.